This TCR beta chain was identified during a study of cytomegalovirus exposure and HLA in healthy donors. Germline CDR1 is SGHDN and CDR2 is FVKESK. There are 18 residues in the CDR3. V lost 2 bases, J lost 0 bases, and 17 bases lay in between. The PCR had 60 Vbeta and 13 Jbeta primers. Some clones are missing from TCRdb's copy, which holds only in-frame ones; the method was immunoSEQ multiplex PCR. The sample lists around 83,000 clones; about 77% were seen once. The genes are TRBV14 and TRBJ1-5, with a weak D call TRBD1 (5 bases). The receptor was derived from a male donor in good health and CMV-seropositive. What was sequenced was PBMCs. CDR3 in DNA: TGTGCCAGCAGCCAACTCCCTCTTAGGGGCTATAGCAATCAGCCCCAGCATTTT. Amino acids: CASSQLPLRGYSNQPQHF.